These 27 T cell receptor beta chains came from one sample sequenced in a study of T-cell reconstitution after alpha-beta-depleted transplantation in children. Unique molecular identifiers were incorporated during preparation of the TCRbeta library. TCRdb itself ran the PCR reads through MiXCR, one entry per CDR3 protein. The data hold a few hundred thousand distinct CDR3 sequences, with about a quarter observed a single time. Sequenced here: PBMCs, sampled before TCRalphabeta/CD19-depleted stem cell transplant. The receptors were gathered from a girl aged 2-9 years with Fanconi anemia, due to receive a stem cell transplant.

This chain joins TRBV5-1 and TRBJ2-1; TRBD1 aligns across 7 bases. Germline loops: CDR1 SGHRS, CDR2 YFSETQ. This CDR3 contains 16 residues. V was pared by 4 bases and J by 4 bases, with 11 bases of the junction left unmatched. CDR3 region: CASSVGPGTVYNEQFF. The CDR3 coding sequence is TGCGCCAGCAGCGTCGGACCCGGGACAGTTTACAATGAGCAGTTCTTC.

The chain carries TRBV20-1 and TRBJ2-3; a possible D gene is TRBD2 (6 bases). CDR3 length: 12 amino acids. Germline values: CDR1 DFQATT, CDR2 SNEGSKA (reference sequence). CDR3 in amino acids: CRGRSGADTQYF. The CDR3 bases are TGCAGGGGGCGCTCGGGGGCAGATACGCAGTATTTT.

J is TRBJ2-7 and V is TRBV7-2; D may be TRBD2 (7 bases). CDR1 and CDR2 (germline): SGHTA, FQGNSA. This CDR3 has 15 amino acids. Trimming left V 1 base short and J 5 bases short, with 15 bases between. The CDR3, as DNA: TGTGCCAGCAGCTTAGTGATGGGAGGGGGTCACGAGCAGTACTTC. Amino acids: CASSLVMGGGHEQYF.

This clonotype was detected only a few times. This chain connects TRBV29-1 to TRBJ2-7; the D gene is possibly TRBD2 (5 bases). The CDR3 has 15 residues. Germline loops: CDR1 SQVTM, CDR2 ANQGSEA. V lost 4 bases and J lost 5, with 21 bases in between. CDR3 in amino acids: CSVGERKGLVHEQYF. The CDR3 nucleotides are TGCAGCGTTGGTGAGCGGAAGGGTCTGGTCCACGAGCAGTACTTC.

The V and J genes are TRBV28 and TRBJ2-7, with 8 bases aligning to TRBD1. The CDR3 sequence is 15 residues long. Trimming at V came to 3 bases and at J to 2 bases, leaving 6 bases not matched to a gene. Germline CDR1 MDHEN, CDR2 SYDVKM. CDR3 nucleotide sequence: TGTGCCAGCAGTTTCCCACAGGGGGTCACCTACGAGCAGTACTTC. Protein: CASSFPQGVTYEQYF. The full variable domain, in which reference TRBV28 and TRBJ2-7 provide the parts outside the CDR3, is DVKVTQSSRYLVKRTGEKVFLECVQDMDHENMFWYRQDPGLGLRLIYFSYDVKMKEKGDIPEGYSVSREKKERFSLILESASTNQTSMYLCASSFPQGVTYEQYFGPGTRLTVT.

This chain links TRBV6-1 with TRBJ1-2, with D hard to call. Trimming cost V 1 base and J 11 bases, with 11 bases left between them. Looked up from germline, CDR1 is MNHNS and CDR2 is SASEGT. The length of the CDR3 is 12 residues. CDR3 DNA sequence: TGTGCCAGCAGTGAAGGTGCCGTCCATTACACCTTC. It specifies CASSEGAVHYTF.

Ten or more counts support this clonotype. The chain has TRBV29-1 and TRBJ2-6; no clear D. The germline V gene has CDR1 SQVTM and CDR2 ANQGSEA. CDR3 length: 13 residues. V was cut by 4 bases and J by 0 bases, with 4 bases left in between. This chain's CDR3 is CSVAGSGANVLTF. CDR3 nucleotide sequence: TGCAGCGTTGCGGGCTCTGGGGCCAACGTCCTGACTTTC.

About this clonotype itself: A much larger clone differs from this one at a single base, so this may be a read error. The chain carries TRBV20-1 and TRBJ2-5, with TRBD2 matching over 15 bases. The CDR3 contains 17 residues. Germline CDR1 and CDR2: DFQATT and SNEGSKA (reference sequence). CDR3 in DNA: TGCTGTGCTACCGGGACTAGCGGGGGGACGTTACAAGAGACCCAGTACTTC. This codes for CCATGTSGGTLQETQYF.

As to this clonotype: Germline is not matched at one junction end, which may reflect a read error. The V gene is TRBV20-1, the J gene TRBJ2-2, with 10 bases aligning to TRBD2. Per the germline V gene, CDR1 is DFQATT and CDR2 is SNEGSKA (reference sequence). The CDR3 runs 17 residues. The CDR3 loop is CCARQYGLAEFTGELFF. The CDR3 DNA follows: TGCTGTGCTAGGCAGTATGGACTAGCGGAATTCACCGGGGAGCTGTTTTTT.

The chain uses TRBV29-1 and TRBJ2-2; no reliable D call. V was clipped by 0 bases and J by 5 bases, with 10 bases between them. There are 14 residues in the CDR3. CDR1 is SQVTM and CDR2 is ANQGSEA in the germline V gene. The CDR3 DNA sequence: TGCAGCGTTGAAGATGGGTCCATTACCGGGGAGCTGTTTTTT. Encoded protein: CSVEDGSITGELFF.

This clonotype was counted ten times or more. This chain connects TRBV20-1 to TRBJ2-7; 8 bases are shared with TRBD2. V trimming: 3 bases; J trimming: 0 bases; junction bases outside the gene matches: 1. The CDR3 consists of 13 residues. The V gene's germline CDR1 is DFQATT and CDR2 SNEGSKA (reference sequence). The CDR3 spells CSASGGDSYEQYF. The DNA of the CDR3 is TGCAGTGCTAGCGGGGGGGACTCCTACGAGCAGTACTTC.

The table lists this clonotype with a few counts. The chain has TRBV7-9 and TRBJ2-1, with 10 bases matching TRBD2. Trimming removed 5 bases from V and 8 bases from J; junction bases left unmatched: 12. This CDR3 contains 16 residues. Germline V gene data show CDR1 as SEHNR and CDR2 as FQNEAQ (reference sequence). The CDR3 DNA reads TGTGCCAGCAGCGCTAAGAGCGGGAGGGCCGTGGATGAGCAGTTCTTC. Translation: CASSAKSGRAVDEQFF.

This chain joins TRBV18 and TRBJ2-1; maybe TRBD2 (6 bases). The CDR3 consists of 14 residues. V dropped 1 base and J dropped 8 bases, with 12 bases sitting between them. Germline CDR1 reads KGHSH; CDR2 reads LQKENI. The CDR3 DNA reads TGTGCCAGCTCACCACTCGAACCGGGGGATGAGCAGTTCTTC. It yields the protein CASSPLEPGDEQFF.

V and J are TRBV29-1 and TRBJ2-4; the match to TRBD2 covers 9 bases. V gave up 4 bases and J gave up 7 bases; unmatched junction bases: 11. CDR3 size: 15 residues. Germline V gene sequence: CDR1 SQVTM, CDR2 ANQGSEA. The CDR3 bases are TGCAGCGTTGCACGAGGGCGAACTAGCGGGAACATTCAGTACTTC. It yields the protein CSVARGRTSGNIQYF.

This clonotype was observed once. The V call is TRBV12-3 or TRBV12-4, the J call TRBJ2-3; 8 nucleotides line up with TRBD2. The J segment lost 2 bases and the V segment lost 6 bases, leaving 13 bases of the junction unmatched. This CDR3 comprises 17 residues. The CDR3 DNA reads TGTGCCAGCAGCTGGCTAGCGGGCCGCATCGTCACAGATACGCAGTATTTT. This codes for CASSWLAGRIVTDTQYF.

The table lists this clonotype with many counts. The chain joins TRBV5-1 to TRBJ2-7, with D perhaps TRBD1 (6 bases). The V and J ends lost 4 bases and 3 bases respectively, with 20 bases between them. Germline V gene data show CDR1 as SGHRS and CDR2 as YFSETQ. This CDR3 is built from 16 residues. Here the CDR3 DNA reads TGCGCCAGCAGCCTACGCCCCGGACAGTCCTACTACGAGCAGTACTTC. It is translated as CASSLRPGQSYYEQYF. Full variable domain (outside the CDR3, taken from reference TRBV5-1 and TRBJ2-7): KAGVTQTPRYLIKTRGQQVTLSCSPISGHRSVSWYQQTPGQGLQFLFEYFSETQRNKGNFPGRFSGRQFSNSRSEMNVSTLELGDSALYLCASSLRPGQSYYEQYFGPGTRLTVT.

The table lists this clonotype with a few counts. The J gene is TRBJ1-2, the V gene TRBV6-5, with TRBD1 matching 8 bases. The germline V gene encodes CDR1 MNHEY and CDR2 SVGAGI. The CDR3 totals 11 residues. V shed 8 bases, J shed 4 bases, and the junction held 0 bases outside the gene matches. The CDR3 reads CASGQGYGYTF. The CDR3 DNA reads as TGTGCCAGCGGACAGGGCTATGGCTACACCTTC.

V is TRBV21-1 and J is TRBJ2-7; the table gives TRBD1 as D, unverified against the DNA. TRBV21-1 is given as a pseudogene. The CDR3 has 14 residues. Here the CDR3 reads CASSKRTGLYEQYF. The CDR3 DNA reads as TGTGCCAGCAGCAAAAGAACAGGGTTGTACGAGCAGTACTTC.

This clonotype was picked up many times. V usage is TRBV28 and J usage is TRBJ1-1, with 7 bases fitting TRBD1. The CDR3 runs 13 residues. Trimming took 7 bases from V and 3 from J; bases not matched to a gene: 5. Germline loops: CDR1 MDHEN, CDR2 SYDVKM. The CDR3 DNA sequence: TGTGCCAGCACGCCAGGGGGTTACACTGAAGCTTTCTTT. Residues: CASTPGGYTEAFF.

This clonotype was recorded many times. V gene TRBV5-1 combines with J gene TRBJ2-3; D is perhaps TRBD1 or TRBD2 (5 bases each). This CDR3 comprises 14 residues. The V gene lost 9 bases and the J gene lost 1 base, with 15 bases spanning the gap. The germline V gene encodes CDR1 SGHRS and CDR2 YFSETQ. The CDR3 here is CATKNLGGTDTQYF. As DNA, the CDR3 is TGCGCCACCAAGAATCTGGGGGGCACAGATACGCAGTATTTT.

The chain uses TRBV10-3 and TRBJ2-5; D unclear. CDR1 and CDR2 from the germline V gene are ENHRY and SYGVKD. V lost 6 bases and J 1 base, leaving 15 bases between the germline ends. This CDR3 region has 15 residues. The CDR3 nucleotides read TGTGCCATCAGGGATTTTGGTGGGCCCCAAGAGACCCAGTACTTC. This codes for CAIRDFGGPQETQYF.

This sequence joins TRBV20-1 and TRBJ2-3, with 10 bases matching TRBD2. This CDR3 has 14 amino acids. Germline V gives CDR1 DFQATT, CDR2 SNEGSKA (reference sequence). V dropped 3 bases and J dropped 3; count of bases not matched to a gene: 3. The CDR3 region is CSARSGGATDTQYF. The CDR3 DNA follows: TGCAGTGCTAGGAGCGGGGGGGCGACAGATACGCAGTATTTT.

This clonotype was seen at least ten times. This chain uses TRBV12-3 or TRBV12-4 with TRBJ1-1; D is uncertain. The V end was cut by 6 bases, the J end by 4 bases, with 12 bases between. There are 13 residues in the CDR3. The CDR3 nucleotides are TGTGCCAGCAGGAATAAAATCGGCACTGAAGCTTTCTTT. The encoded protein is CASRNKIGTEAFF.

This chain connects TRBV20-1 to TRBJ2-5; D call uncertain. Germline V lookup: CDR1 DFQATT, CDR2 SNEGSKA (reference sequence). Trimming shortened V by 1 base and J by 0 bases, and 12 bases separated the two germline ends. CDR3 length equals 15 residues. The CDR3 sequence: CSARGNVGDQETQYF. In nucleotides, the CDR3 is TGCAGTGCTAGAGGGAATGTGGGCGACCAAGAGACCCAGTACTTC.

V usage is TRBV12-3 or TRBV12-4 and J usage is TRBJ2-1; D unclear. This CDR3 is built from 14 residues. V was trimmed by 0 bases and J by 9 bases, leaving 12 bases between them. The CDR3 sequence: CASSLASLSSEQFF. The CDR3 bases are TGTGCCAGCAGTTTAGCCTCGTTATCGAGTGAGCAGTTCTTC.

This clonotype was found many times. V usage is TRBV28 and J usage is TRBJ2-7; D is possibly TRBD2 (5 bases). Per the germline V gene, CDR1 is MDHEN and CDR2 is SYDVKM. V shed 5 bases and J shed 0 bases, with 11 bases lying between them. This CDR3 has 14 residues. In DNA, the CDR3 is TGTGCCAGCAGTATCCGGACTGTCTCCTACGAGCAGTACTTC. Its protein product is CASSIRTVSYEQYF.

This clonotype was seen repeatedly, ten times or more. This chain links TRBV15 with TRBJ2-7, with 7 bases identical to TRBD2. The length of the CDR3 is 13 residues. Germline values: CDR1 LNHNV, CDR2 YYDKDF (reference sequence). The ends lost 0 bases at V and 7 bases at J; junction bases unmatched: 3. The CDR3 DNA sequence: TGTGCCACCAGCAGAGATTCTAGCGGTGAGCAGTACTTC. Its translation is CATSRDSSGEQYF.